Below are 16 T cell receptor beta chains sequenced from a single sample in a study of OX40 agonist ivuxolimab in advanced cancers. Sequencing used immunoSEQ multiplex PCR; TCRdb keeps in-frame clones, though not all of them. The sample includes fewer than 45,000 clones, about four fifths of them seen just once. Sequencing was performed on CD4+ or CD8+ T cells sorted from blood, taken in a trial of the OX40 agonist ivuxolimab. Every receptor here comes from an adult with an advanced solid tumor such as melanoma, head and neck, liver or kidney cancer.

V is TRBV7-9 and J is TRBJ1-2, with a possible D match to TRBD1 (6 bases). V was trimmed by 4 bases and J by 6 bases, leaving 15 bases between them. The CDR3 extends over 14 amino acids. Germline V gene data show CDR1 as SEHNR and CDR2 as FQNEAQ (reference sequence). CDR3 DNA sequence: TGTGCCAGCAGCTACGGGGGGGCAGGAGATGGCTACACCTTC. It translates to CASSYGGAGDGYTF.

The rearrangement uses TRBV30 and TRBJ1-1, with no clear D. Trimming left V 0 bases short and J 1 base short, with 9 bases between. The CDR3 length is 14 residues. Germline V gene sequence: CDR1 GTSNPN, CDR2 SVGIG (reference sequence). The DNA for the CDR3 is TGTGCCTGGAGTGTCTTAGCCGGGAACACTGAAGCTTTCTTT. This encodes CAWSVLAGNTEAFF.

This chain joins TRBV30 and TRBJ2-5; D possibly matches TRBD1 or TRBD2 (6 bases each). The J call could be wrong; TRBJ2-7 is a better fit for the DNA end. There are 14 residues in the CDR3. CDR1 is GTSNPN, CDR2 SVGIG, per germline (reference sequence). The CDR3: CAWSRSGALYEQYF. The CDR3 nucleotides are TGTGCCTGGAGTAGGTCGGGGGCTCTCTACGAGCAGTACTTC.

This chain joins TRBV30 and TRBJ1-1, with D unresolved. CDR3 length: 12 amino acids. Trimming pared 2 bases from V and 0 bases from J, leaving 4 bases between. The germline V gene encodes CDR1 GTSNPN and CDR2 SVGIG (reference sequence). The CDR3 DNA reads TGTGCCTGGAGTAGAGTGAACACTGAAGCTTTCTTT. Translating gives CAWSRVNTEAFF.

This clone came up once. CDR3 amino acids: CASSVWGTEAFF. DNA for the CDR3: TGTGCCAGCAGTGTTTGGGGGACTGAAGCTTTCTTT. The V gene is TRBV6-1, the J gene TRBJ1-1, with a tentative D call TRBD1 (5 bases). Germline V CDR1 and CDR2: MNHNS, SASEGT. This CDR3 comprises 12 residues. Deletions cut 4 bases from V and 5 bases from J, with 8 bases between.

The chain is built from TRBV6-5 and TRBJ2-3, with 10 bases that match TRBD1. Germline loops: CDR1 MNHEY, CDR2 SVGAGI. CDR3 length equals 12 residues. V gave up 11 bases and J gave up 7 bases; unmatched junction bases: 6. The CDR3 is CASGTGANTQYF. In DNA, the CDR3 is TGTGCCTCTGGGACAGGGGCGAATACGCAGTATTTT.

The chain links TRBV18 to TRBJ2-7; possibly TRBD1 or TRBD2 for D (6 bases each). Looked up from germline, CDR1 is KGHSH and CDR2 is LQKENI. This CDR3 has 13 amino acids. The germline V and J ends were trimmed by 6 bases and 7 bases, with 16 bases remaining between them. CDR3 DNA: TGTGCCAGCTCGCGGGACTCTAGGGGGGAGCAGTACGTC. The encoded protein is CASSRDSRGEQYV.

There are a few counts of this clone. The chain employs TRBV20-1 and TRBJ1-2; TRBD1 aligns across 7 bases. This CDR3 has 11 residues. Germline trimming cut 6 bases from V and 8 bases from J; bases unmatched to any gene: 6. Germline values: CDR1 DFQATT, CDR2 SNEGSKA (reference sequence). The CDR3 reads CSAHRGEGYTF. CDR3 coding DNA: TGCAGTGCGCACAGGGGAGAAGGCTACACCTTC.

The chain recombines TRBV6-1 with TRBJ1-2; D is undetermined. CDR3 size: 11 residues. Looked up from germline, CDR1 is MNHNS and CDR2 is SASEGT. Trimming pared 7 bases from V and 1 base from J, leaving 4 bases between. The CDR3 coding sequence is TGTGCCAGCACGGTTAACTATGGCTACACCTTC. As protein: CASTVNYGYTF.

V and J are TRBV10-3 and TRBJ2-2; D is undetermined. V was cut by 0 bases and J by 5 bases, with 7 bases left in between. Germline CDR1 reads ENHRY; CDR2 reads SYGVKD. The CDR3 consists of 14 residues. The CDR3 sequence is CAISESRETGELFF. The DNA of the CDR3 is TGTGCCATCAGTGAGTCGAGAGAGACCGGGGAGCTGTTTTTT.

In this sample, this clone turned up a few times. This chain uses TRBV5-1 with TRBJ1-6, with TRBD1 matching over 10 bases. The germline V gene has CDR1 SGHRS and CDR2 YFSETQ. The CDR3 spans 15 residues. Trimming at V came to 0 bases and at J to 9 bases, leaving 3 bases not matched to a gene. The CDR3 DNA follows: TGCGCCAGCAGCTTGGAAGGGACAGGGGCTTCACCCCTCCACTTT. This gives the protein CASSLEGTGASPLHF.

The chain couples TRBV7-2 to TRBJ2-7, with TRBD1 matching over 9 bases. V shed 5 bases, J shed 1 base, and the junction held 9 bases outside the gene matches. Germline V gene data show CDR1 as SGHTA and CDR2 as FQGNSA. The CDR3 is made up of 16 amino acids. The CDR3 sequence: CASSLRTGALSYEQYF. In DNA form, the CDR3 reads TGTGCCAGCAGCCTCCGGACAGGGGCGTTGTCCTACGAGCAGTACTTC.

The chain is built from TRBV30 and TRBJ2-1; D gene uncertain. The CDR3 contains 12 residues. CDR1 and CDR2 (germline): GTSNPN, SVGIG (reference sequence). Trimming left V 3 bases short and J 9 bases short, with 12 bases between. The CDR3 spells CAWSRTGAEQFF. CDR3 DNA: TGTGCCTGGAGCAGGACCGGAGCTGAGCAGTTCTTC.

This clone is judged medium-sized. This chain connects TRBV10-2 to TRBJ1-1, with D possibly TRBD1 on 5 matching bases. The CDR3 length is 15 residues. V was clipped by 8 bases and J by 5 bases, with 21 bases between them. Germline assignment: CDR1 WSHSY and CDR2 SAAADI. The CDR3: CASLPPGTEGTEAFF. The DNA of the CDR3 is TGCGCCAGCCTACCACCCGGGACGGAAGGAACTGAAGCTTTCTTT.

The J gene is TRBJ2-3, the V gene TRBV5-5; unclear D gene. Germline loops: CDR1 SGHKS, CDR2 YYEKEE (reference sequence). CDR3 length equals 16 residues. Between the trimmed V and J ends, which lost 0 bases and 8 bases, there was a span of 19 bases. CDR3 bases: TGTGCCAGCAGCTTGGTTGGCAGTTCGTCTGCGGCTACGCAGTATTTT. Encoded protein: CASSLVGSSSAATQYF.

The J gene is TRBJ1-5, the V gene TRBV19, with 8 bases aligning to TRBD1. Germline V gene lookup returns CDR1 LNHDA and CDR2 SQIVND (reference sequence). CDR3 length: 15 residues. Germline trimming cut 8 bases from V and 9 bases from J; bases unmatched to any gene: 15. The CDR3 region is CASCNIIRGRLPQHF. The CDR3 nucleotides are TGTGCCAGTTGTAACATTATCAGGGGGCGCCTGCCCCAGCATTTT. Using reference TRBV19 and TRBJ1-5 for the parts outside the CDR3, the full variable domain is DGGITQSPKYLFRKEGQNVTLSCEQNLNHDAMYWYRQDPGQGLRLIYYSQIVNDFQKGDIAEGYSVSREKKESFPLTVTSAQKNPTAFYLCASCNIIRGRLPQHFGDGTRLSIL.